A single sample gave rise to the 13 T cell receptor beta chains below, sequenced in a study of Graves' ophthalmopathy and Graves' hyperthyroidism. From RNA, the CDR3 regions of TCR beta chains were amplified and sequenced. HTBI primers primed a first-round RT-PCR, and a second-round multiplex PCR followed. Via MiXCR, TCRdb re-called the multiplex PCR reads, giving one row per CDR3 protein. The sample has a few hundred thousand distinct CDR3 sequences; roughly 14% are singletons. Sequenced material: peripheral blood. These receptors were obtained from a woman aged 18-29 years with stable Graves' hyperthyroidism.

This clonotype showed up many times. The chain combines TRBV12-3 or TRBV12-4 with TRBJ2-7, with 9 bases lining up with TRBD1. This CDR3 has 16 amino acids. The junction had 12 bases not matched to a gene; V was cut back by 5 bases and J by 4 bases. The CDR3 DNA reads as TGTGCCAGCAGTGCCATCACAGGGGGCGTCAAATACGAGCAGTACTTC. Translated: CASSAITGGVKYEQYF.

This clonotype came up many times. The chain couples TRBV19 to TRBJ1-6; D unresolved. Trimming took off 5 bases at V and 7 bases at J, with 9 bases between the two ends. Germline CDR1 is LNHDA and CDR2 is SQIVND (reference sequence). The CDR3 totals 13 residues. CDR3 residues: CASSGGLNSPLHF. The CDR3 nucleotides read TGTGCCAGTAGTGGAGGGCTAAATTCACCCCTCCACTTT.

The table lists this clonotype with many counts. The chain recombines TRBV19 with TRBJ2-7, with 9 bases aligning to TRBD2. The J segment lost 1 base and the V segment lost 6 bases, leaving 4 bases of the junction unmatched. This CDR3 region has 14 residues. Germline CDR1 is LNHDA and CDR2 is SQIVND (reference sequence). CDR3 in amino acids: CASRTTSGSYEQYF. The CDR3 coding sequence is TGTGCCAGTAGGACGACTAGCGGTTCCTACGAGCAGTACTTC.

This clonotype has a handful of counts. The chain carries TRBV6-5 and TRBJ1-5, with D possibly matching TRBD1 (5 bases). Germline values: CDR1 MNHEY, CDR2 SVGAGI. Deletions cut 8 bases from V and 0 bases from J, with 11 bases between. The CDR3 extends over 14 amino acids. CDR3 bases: TGTGCCAGCTGTTCAGGGTTTAGCAATCAGCCCCAGCATTTT. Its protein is CASCSGFSNQPQHF.

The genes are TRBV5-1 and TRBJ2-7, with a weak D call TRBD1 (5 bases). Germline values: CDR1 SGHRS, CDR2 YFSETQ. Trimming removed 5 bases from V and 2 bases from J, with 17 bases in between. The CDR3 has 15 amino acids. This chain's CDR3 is CASRTETATTYEQYF. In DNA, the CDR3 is TGCGCCAGCAGGACGGAGACAGCTACGACCTACGAGCAGTACTTC.

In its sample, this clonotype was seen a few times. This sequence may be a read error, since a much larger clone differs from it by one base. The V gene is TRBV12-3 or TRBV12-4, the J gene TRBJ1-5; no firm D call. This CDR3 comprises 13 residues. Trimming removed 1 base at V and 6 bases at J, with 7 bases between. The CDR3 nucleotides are TGTGCCAGCAGTTTAGGGGCGGGTCAGCCCCAGCATTTT. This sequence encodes CASSLGAGQPQHF.

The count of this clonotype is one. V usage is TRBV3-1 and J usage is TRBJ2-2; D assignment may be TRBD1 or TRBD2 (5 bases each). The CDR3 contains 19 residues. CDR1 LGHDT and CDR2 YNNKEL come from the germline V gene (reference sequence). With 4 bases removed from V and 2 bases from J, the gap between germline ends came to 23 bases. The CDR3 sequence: CASSPRPESGPLNTGELFF. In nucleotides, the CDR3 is TGTGCCAGCAGCCCCAGACCAGAGTCGGGACCGCTTAACACCGGGGAGCTGTTTTTT.

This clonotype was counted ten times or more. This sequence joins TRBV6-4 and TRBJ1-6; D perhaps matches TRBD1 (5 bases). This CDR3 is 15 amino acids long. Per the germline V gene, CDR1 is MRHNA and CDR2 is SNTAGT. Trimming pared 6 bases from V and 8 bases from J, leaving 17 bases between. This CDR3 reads CASRAQAWGYSPLHF. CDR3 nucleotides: TGTGCCAGCAGGGCACAGGCTTGGGGTTATTCACCCCTCCACTTT.

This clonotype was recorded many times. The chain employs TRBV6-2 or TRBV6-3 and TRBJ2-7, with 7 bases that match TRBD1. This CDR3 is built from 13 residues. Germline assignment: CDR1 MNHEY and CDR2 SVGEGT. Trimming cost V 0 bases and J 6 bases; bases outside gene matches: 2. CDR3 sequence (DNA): TGTGCCAGCAGTTACTCGGACAGGTCCGAGCAGTACTTC. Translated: CASSYSDRSEQYF.

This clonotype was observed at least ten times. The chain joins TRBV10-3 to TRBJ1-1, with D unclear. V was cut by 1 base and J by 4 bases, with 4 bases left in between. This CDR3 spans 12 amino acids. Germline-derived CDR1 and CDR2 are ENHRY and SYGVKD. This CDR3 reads CAISELRTEAFF. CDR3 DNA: TGTGCCATCAGTGAGTTACGCACTGAAGCTTTCTTT.

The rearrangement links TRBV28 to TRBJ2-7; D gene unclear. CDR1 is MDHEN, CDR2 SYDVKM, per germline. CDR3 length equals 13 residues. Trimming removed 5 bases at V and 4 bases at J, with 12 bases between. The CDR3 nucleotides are TGTGCCAGCAGTCCCCCACACGATTACGAGCAGTACTTC. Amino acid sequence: CASSPPHDYEQYF.

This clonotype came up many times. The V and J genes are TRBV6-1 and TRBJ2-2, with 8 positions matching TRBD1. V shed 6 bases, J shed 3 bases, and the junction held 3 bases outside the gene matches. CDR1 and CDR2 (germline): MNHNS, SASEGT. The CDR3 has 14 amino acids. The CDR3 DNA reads TGTGCCAGCAGGGACAGGGAGGACACCGGGGAGCTGTTTTTT. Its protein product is CASRDREDTGELFF.

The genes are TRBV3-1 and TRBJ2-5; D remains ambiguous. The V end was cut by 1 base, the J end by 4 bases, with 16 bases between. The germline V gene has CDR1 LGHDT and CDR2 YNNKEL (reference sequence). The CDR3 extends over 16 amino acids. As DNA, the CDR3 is TGTGCCAGCAGCCAAGTCGAATTGCTTTTGAGAGAGACCCAGTACTTC. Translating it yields CASSQVELLLRETQYF.